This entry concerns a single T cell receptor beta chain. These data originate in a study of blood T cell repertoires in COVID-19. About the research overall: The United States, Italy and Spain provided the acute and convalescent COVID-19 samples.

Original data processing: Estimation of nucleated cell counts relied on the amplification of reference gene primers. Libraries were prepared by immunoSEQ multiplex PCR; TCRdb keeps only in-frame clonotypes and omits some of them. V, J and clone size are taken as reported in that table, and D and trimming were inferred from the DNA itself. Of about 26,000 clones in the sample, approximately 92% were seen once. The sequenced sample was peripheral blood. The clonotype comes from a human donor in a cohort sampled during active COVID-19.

The CDR3 sequence: CASSQGTSGGPDTQYF. The CDR3 DNA reads as TGTGCCAGCAGCCAAGGGACTAGCGGGGGGCCGGATACGCAGTATTTT. The gene calls are TRBV3-1 (or the pseudogene TRBV3-2) and TRBJ2-3, with TRBD2 matching 14 bases. The germline V gene encodes CDR1 LGHDT and CDR2 YNNKEL (reference sequence). The J segment lost 6 bases and the V segment lost 1 base, leaving 3 bases of the junction unmatched. CDR3 size: 16 residues.